This T cell receptor (beta chain) was captured in a study of shared clonotypes between healthy human individuals. Germline values: CDR1 SEHNR, CDR2 FQNEAQ (reference sequence). V lost 2 bases and J 2 bases, leaving 9 bases between the germline ends. This CDR3 region has 15 residues. The data were produced by immunoSEQ multiplex PCR, yet TCRdb's version contains in-frame clones alone and is incomplete. In the table there are 90,000 to 120,000 clones, less than 80% of which are singletons. The sample consisted of memory CD8+ T cells sorted from blood. The subset here: CD45RO+ cells pooled with CCR7-negative TemRA cells. J is TRBJ2-2 and V is TRBV7-9; TRBD2 is a possible D gene (5 bases). This TCR was sampled from a woman in her twenties or thirties in good health. CDR3 residues: CASSLWLANTGELFF. CDR3 nucleotides: TGTGCCAGCAGCTTATGGCTAGCTAACACCGGGGAGCTGTTTTTT.